The 15 T cell receptor beta chains listed next were all sequenced from one sample in a study of T cell responses to AZD1222 COVID-19 vaccine. Assay: immunoSEQ multiplex PCR; the TCRdb copy retains only in-frame clones and omits some. The sample includes 140,000 to 150,000 clones, approximately 90% of them seen just once. The source was peripheral blood, collected on day 0 of AZD1222 vaccination. Receptor source: an adult in good health.

This clone was counted once. This chain connects TRBV11-2 to TRBJ1-1; D remains unclear. This CDR3 comprises 14 residues. Trimming took off 7 bases at V and 4 bases at J, with 16 bases between the two ends. CDR1 and CDR2 (germline): SGHAT, FQNNGV. This chain's CDR3 is CASTRGEAGTEAFF. For the CDR3, the DNA is TGTGCCAGCACCCGGGGAGAGGCGGGCACTGAAGCTTTCTTT.

This clone appeared once. J is TRBJ2-2 and V is TRBV6-1; TRBD2 matches 11 bases. This CDR3 is 17 amino acids long. Germline V gene sequence: CDR1 MNHNS, CDR2 SASEGT. V was clipped by 2 bases and J by 6 bases; unmatched bases: 8. In DNA form, the CDR3 reads TGTGCCAGCAGTGAAAGGGGGGGACTAGCGGCCCCCGGGGAGCTGTTTTTT. Residues: CASSERGGLAAPGELFF.

This chain connects TRBV6-5 to TRBJ2-1, with TRBD2 identical over 9 bases. Germline trimming cut 0 bases from V and 8 bases from J; bases unmatched to any gene: 5. The CDR3 contains 15 residues. From germline, CDR1 is MNHEY and CDR2 SVGAGI. The CDR3 loop is CASSYSAGGPHEQFF. In DNA form, the CDR3 reads TGTGCCAGCAGTTACTCGGCGGGAGGGCCACATGAGCAGTTCTTC.

The gene calls are TRBV11-2 and TRBJ1-5; D is uncertain. V lost 5 bases and J lost 5, with 13 bases in between. The CDR3 is made up of 14 amino acids. Germline V lookup: CDR1 SGHAT, CDR2 FQNNGV. Here the CDR3 reads CASSLGGYDQPQHF. The DNA of the CDR3 is TGTGCCAGCAGCCTAGGAGGGTATGATCAGCCCCAGCATTTT.

The rearrangement joins TRBV11-3 to TRBJ2-2; D gene unclear. This CDR3 has 12 residues. The V gene's germline CDR1 is SGHNT and CDR2 YENEEA. V lost 5 bases and J lost 5, with 6 bases in between. CDR3 sequence reads: CASSELTGELFF. As DNA, the CDR3 is TGTGCCAGCAGCGAACTTACCGGGGAGCTGTTTTTT.

The gene calls are TRBV7-9 and TRBJ1-2; 7 bases are a match to TRBD1. V trimming: 5 bases; J trimming: 6 bases; junction bases outside the gene matches: 12. Germline V gene data show CDR1 as SEHNR and CDR2 as FQNEAQ (reference sequence). This CDR3 has 15 amino acids. CDR3 in amino acids: CASSRERGGWDGYTF. The CDR3 DNA follows: TGTGCCAGCAGCAGGGAAAGAGGGGGCTGGGATGGCTACACCTTC.

The chain couples TRBV3-1 (or the pseudogene TRBV3-2) to TRBJ2-5; TRBD1 aligns across 8 bases. CDR3 size: 16 residues. Unmatched junction bases numbered 10, after V lost 2 bases and J lost 5 bases. The germline V gene has CDR1 LGHDT and CDR2 YNNKEL (reference sequence). CDR3 protein: CASSQRGQGAWETQYF. The CDR3 bases are TGTGCCAGCAGCCAAAGGGGGCAGGGGGCCTGGGAGACCCAGTACTTC.

This clone was counted between two and nine times. The chain recombines TRBV19 with TRBJ2-7; D may be TRBD1 (5 bases). CDR3 length equals 13 residues. The germline V gene encodes CDR1 LNHDA and CDR2 SQIVND (reference sequence). V lost 1 base and J lost 3, with 7 bases in between. DNA of the CDR3: TGTGCCAGTAGTATAGGGCAGGGCTACGAGCAGTACTTC. Protein product: CASSIGQGYEQYF.

The gene calls are TRBV7-2 and TRBJ2-1; possibly TRBD2 for D (6 bases). The CDR3 runs 15 residues. Trimming stripped 0 bases from V and 2 bases from J, with 8 bases between. Germline-derived CDR1 and CDR2 are SGHTA and FQGNSA. CDR3 sequence reads: CASSLAGGPYNEQFF. CDR3 nucleotides: TGTGCCAGCAGCTTAGCGGGAGGCCCCTACAATGAGCAGTTCTTC.

The chain joins TRBV19 to TRBJ1-2, with TRBD1 identical over 11 bases. The V gene end was trimmed by 5 bases and the J gene end by 9 bases; junction bases not matched to a gene: 5. The germline V gene encodes CDR1 LNHDA and CDR2 SQIVND (reference sequence). The CDR3 loop spans 13 amino acids. CDR3 residues: CASSPGQGARYTF. The CDR3 nucleotides read TGTGCCAGTAGTCCCGGACAGGGGGCTCGCTACACCTTC.

The chain carries TRBV5-1 and TRBJ2-1; the match to TRBD2 covers 8 bases. Germline-derived CDR1 and CDR2 are SGHRS and YFSETQ. The length of the CDR3 is 18 residues. Trimming cost V 5 bases and J 1 base; bases outside gene matches: 14. This CDR3 reads CASRSMGLAGQSYNEQFF. CDR3 coding DNA: TGCGCCAGCAGATCCATGGGATTAGCGGGGCAGTCCTACAATGAGCAGTTCTTC.

The rearrangement joins TRBV19 to TRBJ1-1; D may be TRBD1 (6 bases). V lost 9 bases to trimming and J lost 0 bases, with 17 bases between them. Germline loops: CDR1 LNHDA, CDR2 SQIVND (reference sequence). The CDR3 loop spans 15 amino acids. In DNA form, the CDR3 reads TGTGCCAGCGCCCGGGGGGCAAACATGAACACTGAAGCTTTCTTT. It codes for CASARGANMNTEAFF.

The chain employs TRBV4-1 and TRBJ2-3, with a tentative D call TRBD2 (5 bases). The CDR3 has 15 amino acids. The germline V and J ends were trimmed by 4 bases and 2 bases, with 13 bases remaining between them. Germline values: CDR1 MGHRA, CDR2 YSYEKL. CDR3 loop: CASSLSAEPTDTQYF. The CDR3 DNA follows: TGCGCCAGCAGCCTTTCAGCGGAGCCCACAGATACGCAGTATTTT.

V usage is TRBV10-3 and J usage is TRBJ1-2; D is uncertain. In germline, CDR1 is ENHRY, CDR2 SYGVKD. V lost 7 bases and J 6 bases, leaving 15 bases between the germline ends. This CDR3 has 13 residues. The CDR3 region has the DNA TGTGCCATCACCCCGGGTCCAGACAATGGCTACACCTTC. Its protein product is CAITPGPDNGYTF.

The chain employs TRBV5-1 and TRBJ1-6; 8 bases line up with TRBD1. The CDR3 runs 14 residues. The V segment lost 4 bases and the J segment 8 bases; nucleotides outside the gene matches: 5. CDR1 is SGHRS, CDR2 YFSETQ, per germline. Written as DNA, the CDR3 is TGCGCCAGCAGCCCGGACAGGGATTATTCACCCCTCCACTTT. It is translated as CASSPDRDYSPLHF.